Following are 30 T cell receptor beta chains from one sample sequenced in a study of blood T cell repertoires in COVID-19 (TCRdb year 2020). Libraries were prepared through the immunoSEQ multiplex PCR assay. TCRdb carries this immuneACCESS record with in-frame sequences only. Its versions omit some clonotypes, under half of them owing to an unresolved V gene in the studies checked, with the rest unexplained. The sample table records 98,000 or so clones; around 86% of these occur just once. About 4.8% of the sample goes to the ten largest clones. The sequencing sample was made of peripheral blood. The receptor source for this set is a man aged 55 to 70 with COVID-19, enrolled during active disease.

The genes are TRBV7-2 and TRBJ1-2; 8 positions agree with TRBD1. V was clipped by 5 bases and J by 3 bases; unmatched bases: 2. Germline V gene lookup returns CDR1 SGHTA and CDR2 FQGNSA. This CDR3 contains 13 residues. The chain's CDR3 is CASSPDRDYGYTF. The CDR3 nucleotides read TGTGCCAGCAGCCCGGACAGGGACTATGGCTACACCTTC.

V is TRBV6-2 or TRBV6-3 and J is TRBJ1-3; D is undetermined. CDR1 and CDR2 from the germline V gene are MNHEY and SVGEGT. The CDR3 loop spans 15 amino acids. V gave up 6 bases and J gave up 4 bases, with 16 bases separating them. CDR3 residues: CASSLPSGTGNTIYF. The CDR3 coding sequence is TGTGCCAGCAGCCTCCCTTCGGGAACAGGAAACACCATATATTTT.

The chain joins TRBV19 to TRBJ2-7; 9 nucleotides align to TRBD1. This CDR3 has 14 residues. J gave up 6 bases and V 5 bases, and 8 bases lay outside the gene matches. Germline assignment: CDR1 LNHDA and CDR2 SQIVND (reference sequence). The CDR3 spells CASSGRDRETEQYF. As DNA, the CDR3 is TGTGCCAGTAGTGGACGGGACAGGGAAACCGAGCAGTACTTC. Full variable domain (rest looked up from reference TRBV19 and TRBJ2-7): DGGITQSPKYLFRKEGQNVTLSCEQNLNHDAMYWYRQDPGQGLRLIYYSQIVNDFQKGDIAEGYSVSREKKESFPLTVTSAQKNPTAFYLCASSGRDRETEQYFGPGTRLTVT.

CDR3 loop: CASSLQGYQPQHF. CDR3 in DNA: TGTGCCAGCAGTTTACAGGGATATCAGCCCCAGCATTTT. J is TRBJ1-5 and V is TRBV28, with a tentative D call TRBD1 (5 bases). The ends were cut back, 2 bases at V and 5 bases at J, with 7 bases in the middle. The V gene's germline CDR1 is MDHEN and CDR2 SYDVKM. The CDR3 covers 13 residues.

This CDR3 reads CASSRFGQGAYEQYF. For the CDR3, the DNA is TGTGCCAGCAGCCGATTTGGACAGGGTGCCTACGAGCAGTACTTC. The chain links TRBV3-1 (or the pseudogene TRBV3-2) to TRBJ2-7, with TRBD1 matching 8 bases. Germline V CDR1 and CDR2: LGHDT, YNNKEL (reference sequence). The V segment lost 4 bases and the J segment 2 bases; nucleotides outside the gene matches: 7. The CDR3 extends over 15 amino acids.

In this sample, this clone turned up a few times. This rearrangement joins TRBV11-2 to TRBJ1-1, with unresolved D. Germline lookup yields CDR1 SGHAT and CDR2 FQNNGV. Trimming removed 3 bases from V and 3 bases from J, with 8 bases in between. This CDR3 is built from 13 residues. CDR3 residues: CASSLERDTEAFF. The CDR3 DNA sequence: TGTGCCAGCAGCTTGGAACGGGACACTGAAGCTTTCTTT.

V and J are TRBV11-3 and TRBJ2-7, with 7 bases that match TRBD1. The CDR3 is 14 amino acids. Germline CDR1 and CDR2: SGHNT and YENEEA. The trim removed 4 bases at V and 4 bases at J, leaving 7 bases unmatched. The CDR3 here is CASSYRDSRYEQYF. The CDR3 nucleotides are TGTGCCAGCAGCTACCGGGACAGTCGATACGAGCAGTACTTC.

V gene TRBV9 combines with J gene TRBJ2-3; 8 bases are shared with TRBD2. Germline V CDR1 and CDR2: SGDLS, YYNGEE. This CDR3 has 16 amino acids. The V and J ends lost 4 bases and 2 bases, in that order; junction bases with no gene match: 9. The CDR3 protein is CASSPGLAGPTDTQYF. CDR3 coding DNA: TGTGCCAGCAGCCCCGGTCTAGCGGGCCCCACAGATACGCAGTATTTT.

This chain links TRBV11-2 with TRBJ2-7; 8 bases are shared with TRBD2. J was trimmed by 2 bases and V by 1 base; bases with no gene match: 1. Looked up from germline, CDR1 is SGHAT and CDR2 is FQNNGV. The CDR3 is 14 amino acids. The DNA of the CDR3 is TGTGCCAGCAGCTTAGGAGCGGGAGCCTACGAGCAGTACTTC. The encoded protein is CASSLGAGAYEQYF.

The rearrangement uses TRBV28 and TRBJ1-5; D unclear. Germline V lookup: CDR1 MDHEN, CDR2 SYDVKM. CDR3 length: 14 amino acids. V was shortened by 2 bases and J by 5 bases, with 10 bases between the two germline ends. Here the CDR3 DNA reads TGTGCCAGCAGTTTAGCGGTCAGCCATCAGCCCCAGCATTTT. Residues: CASSLAVSHQPQHF.

This chain's CDR3 is CASSGGSQETQYF. The DNA for the CDR3 is TGTGCCAGCAGCGGCGGCTCCCAAGAGACCCAGTACTTC. This sequence joins TRBV6-5 and TRBJ2-5; unclear D gene. Per germline, CDR1 MNHEY and CDR2 SVGAGI. The CDR3 extends over 13 amino acids. V lost 6 bases and J lost 1, with 9 bases in between.

The chain joins TRBV5-5 to TRBJ2-1, with D possibly TRBD2 on 5 matching bases. CDR1 is SGHKS and CDR2 is YYEKEE in the germline V gene (reference sequence). This CDR3 region has 13 residues. The V end lost 0 bases, the J end lost 7 bases, and 8 bases lay between the germline ends. CDR3 nucleotide sequence: TGTGCCAGCAGCTTGGGGCTAGCTAATGAGCAGTTCTTC. Translation gives CASSLGLANEQFF.

V is TRBV19 and J is TRBJ1-1; weak D call: TRBD1 (6 bases). Germline V gene sequence: CDR1 LNHDA, CDR2 SQIVND (reference sequence). The CDR3 spans 14 residues. Trimming took 5 bases from V and 3 from J, leaving 13 bases between them. The CDR3 DNA reads TGTGCCAGTAGTCCCAGGGAGGGGGACACTGAAGCTTTCTTT. It translates to CASSPREGDTEAFF. Filled out from reference TRBV19 and TRBJ1-1, the complete variable domain reads DGGITQSPKYLFRKEGQNVTLSCEQNLNHDAMYWYRQDPGQGLRLIYYSQIVNDFQKGDIAEGYSVSREKKESFPLTVTSAQKNPTAFYLCASSPREGDTEAFFGQGTRLTVV.

This chain links TRBV7-3 with TRBJ2-1; tentative D call: TRBD2 (5 bases). V gave up 7 bases and J gave up 10 bases, with 14 bases separating them. Looked up from germline, CDR1 is SGHTA and CDR2 is FQGTGA. The CDR3 has 12 residues. The CDR3 DNA sequence: TGTGCCAGCACCCGGGGTCAAGGCGAGCAGTTCTTC. Its translation: CASTRGQGEQFF.

CDR3 DNA sequence: TGTGCCAGCAGTATTTCGGGGGAAACTGAAGCTTTCTTT. This translates into CASSISGETEAFF. The chain employs TRBV28 and TRBJ1-1; D might be TRBD1 (5 bases). The CDR3 has 13 residues. Looked up from germline, CDR1 is MDHEN and CDR2 is SYDVKM. Trimming removed 5 bases at V and 5 bases at J, with 12 bases between.

The gene calls are TRBV9 and TRBJ2-2, with D tentatively TRBD1 (5 bases). V dropped 2 bases and J dropped 0 bases, with 8 bases sitting between them. Germline CDR1 SGDLS, CDR2 YYNGEE. This CDR3 contains 15 residues. In nucleotides, the CDR3 is TGTGCCAGCAGCGTGGGGCGGACGAACACCGGGGAGCTGTTTTTT. Its translation: CASSVGRTNTGELFF.

This sequence joins TRBV5-1 and TRBJ2-3, with 9 bases matching TRBD2. CDR1 and CDR2 from the germline V gene are SGHRS and YFSETQ. The CDR3 is 16 residues long. Unmatched junction bases numbered 6, after V lost 1 base and J lost 3 bases. CDR3 protein: CASSLSETSGTDTQYF. CDR3 nucleotides: TGCGCCAGCAGCTTGTCCGAGACTAGCGGAACAGATACGCAGTATTTT.

V is TRBV28 and J is TRBJ2-7; the match to TRBD2 covers 11 bases. CDR3 length: 14 residues. Germline V gene data show CDR1 as MDHEN and CDR2 as SYDVKM. The ends lost 4 bases at V and 3 bases at J; junction bases unmatched: 2. The CDR3 spells CASSSTSGVYEQYF. CDR3 nucleotide sequence: TGTGCCAGCAGTTCGACTAGCGGGGTCTACGAGCAGTACTTC. Drawing the rest from reference TRBV28 and TRBJ2-7, the complete variable domain is DVKVTQSSRYLVKRTGEKVFLECVQDMDHENMFWYRQDPGLGLRLIYFSYDVKMKEKGDIPEGYSVSREKKERFSLILESASTNQTSMYLCASSSTSGVYEQYFGPGTRLTVT.

This clone was seen a few times. The V and J genes are TRBV5-1 and TRBJ2-5, with 9 bases lining up with TRBD2. The J segment lost 5 bases and the V segment lost 0 bases, leaving 5 bases of the junction unmatched. This CDR3 region has 15 residues. CDR1 SGHRS and CDR2 YFSETQ come from the germline V gene. The CDR3 is CASSLAGSGSETQYF. In DNA, the CDR3 is TGCGCCAGCAGCTTGGCCGGTAGCGGGAGCGAGACCCAGTACTTC.

The J gene is TRBJ2-5, the V gene TRBV5-6, with 10 bases fitting TRBD2. The CDR3 sequence is 15 residues long. Germline V CDR1 and CDR2: SGHDT, YYEEEE. J lost 7 bases, V lost 1 base, and 7 bases had no gene match. The DNA for the CDR3 is TGTGCCAGCAGCTTGATGTCTAGCGGGAGTGTGACCCAGTACTTC. It codes for CASSLMSSGSVTQYF.

The chain recombines TRBV28 with TRBJ2-4; a possible D gene is TRBD2 (6 bases). V was cut by 5 bases and J by 7 bases, with 18 bases left in between. Germline V gives CDR1 MDHEN, CDR2 SYDVKM. The length of the CDR3 is 15 residues. The CDR3 DNA reads as TGTGCCAGCAGTACCCTGGCGACGGCGGGGAACATTCAGTACTTC. This sequence encodes CASSTLATAGNIQYF. The full variable domain, its missing parts supplied by reference TRBV28 and TRBJ2-4, is DVKVTQSSRYLVKRTGEKVFLECVQDMDHENMFWYRQDPGLGLRLIYFSYDVKMKEKGDIPEGYSVSREKKERFSLILESASTNQTSMYLCASSTLATAGNIQYFGAGTRLSVL.

V usage is TRBV7-3 and J usage is TRBJ2-1, with TRBD2 as a possible D gene (5 bases). Germline CDR1 and CDR2: SGHTA and FQGTGA. V was clipped by 5 bases and J by 9 bases, with 11 bases between them. The CDR3 covers 12 residues. This CDR3 reads CASSPREGEQFF. CDR3 in DNA: TGTGCCAGCAGCCCCCGGGAAGGTGAGCAGTTCTTC.

In this sample, this clone turned up a few times. This chain links TRBV7-6 with TRBJ2-2, with D possibly being TRBD1 (5 bases). In germline, CDR1 is SGHVS, CDR2 FNYEAQ. Trimming left V 5 bases short and J 0 bases short, with 13 bases between. This CDR3 has 16 residues. CDR3 DNA: TGTGCCAGCAGCCTTAGACAGATTACGAACACCGGGGAGCTGTTTTTT. It translates to CASSLRQITNTGELFF.

This clone was counted between two and nine times. This chain connects TRBV11-2 to TRBJ2-7; D unclear. Germline values: CDR1 SGHAT, CDR2 FQNNGV. The V gene lost 4 bases and the J gene lost 0 bases, with 13 bases spanning the gap. The CDR3 extends over 15 amino acids. The CDR3 DNA sequence: TGTGCCAGCAGCTCCCCGACACTGACCTCCTACGAGCAGTACTTC. Its protein is CASSSPTLTSYEQYF.

As for this clone: The same CDR3 can be traced to other DNA sequences in this sample. V gene TRBV19 combines with J gene TRBJ2-7; D may be TRBD2 (6 bases). The CDR3 covers 14 residues. Per germline, CDR1 LNHDA and CDR2 SQIVND (reference sequence). Between the trimmed V and J ends, which lost 5 bases and 2 bases, there was a span of 13 bases. CDR3 residues: CASSSGVGAYEQYF. In DNA form, the CDR3 reads TGTGCCAGTAGTTCGGGAGTAGGTGCCTACGAGCAGTACTTC.

The rearrangement joins TRBV6-5 to TRBJ2-7; 7 nucleotides align to TRBD2. This CDR3 comprises 12 residues. Unmatched junction bases numbered 6, after V lost 4 bases and J lost 9 bases. CDR1 MNHEY and CDR2 SVGAGI come from the germline V gene. CDR3 DNA: TGTGCCAGCAGTTCTACTAGCGATCTGCAGTACTTC. This encodes CASSSTSDLQYF.

This clone was counted once. V is TRBV12-3 or TRBV12-4 and J is TRBJ2-7, with 8 bases that match TRBD1. Unmatched junction bases numbered 4, after V lost 7 bases and J lost 2 bases. The length of the CDR3 is 13 residues. The DNA for the CDR3 is TGTGCCAGCACCGGACAGGGAACCTACGAGCAGTACTTC. Its protein product is CASTGQGTYEQYF.

The J gene is TRBJ2-5, the V gene TRBV10-3, with TRBD1 matching over 10 bases. The V gene's germline CDR1 is ENHRY and CDR2 SYGVKD. The CDR3 has 14 amino acids. With V trimmed by 6 bases and J by 5 bases, 6 bases remained unmatched. The CDR3: CAISLDRGRETQYF. The DNA for the CDR3 is TGTGCCATCAGCCTCGACAGGGGGCGGGAGACCCAGTACTTC.

This chain joins TRBV7-9 and TRBJ1-1, with TRBD1 matching over 7 bases. The CDR3 length is 13 residues. Per the germline V gene, CDR1 is SEHNR and CDR2 is FQNEAQ (reference sequence). V gave up 5 bases and J gave up 3 bases; unmatched junction bases: 3. In nucleotides, the CDR3 is TGTGCCAGCAGCACCGGGACAGACACTGAAGCTTTCTTT. Its translation: CASSTGTDTEAFF.

The chain couples TRBV18 to TRBJ1-2, with D possibly being TRBD1 (6 bases). From germline, CDR1 is KGHSH and CDR2 LQKENI. This CDR3 has 16 residues. Trimming removed 3 bases from V and 4 bases from J, with 18 bases in between. CDR3: CASSPTGAEASYGYTF. The CDR3 DNA sequence: TGTGCCAGCTCACCGACAGGTGCGGAAGCGTCCTATGGCTACACCTTC.